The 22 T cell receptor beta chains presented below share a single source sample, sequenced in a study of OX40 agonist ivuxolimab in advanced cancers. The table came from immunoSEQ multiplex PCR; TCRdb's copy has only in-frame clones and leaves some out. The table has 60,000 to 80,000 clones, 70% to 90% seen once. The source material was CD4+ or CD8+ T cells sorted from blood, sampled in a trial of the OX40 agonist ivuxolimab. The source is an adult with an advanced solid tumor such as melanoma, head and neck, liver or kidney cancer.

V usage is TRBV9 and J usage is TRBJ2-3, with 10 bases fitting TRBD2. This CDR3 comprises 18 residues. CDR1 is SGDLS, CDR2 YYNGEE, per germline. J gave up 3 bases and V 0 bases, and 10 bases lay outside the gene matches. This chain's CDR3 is CASSVVGLGSGRTDTQYF. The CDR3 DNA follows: TGTGCCAGCAGCGTAGTTGGGCTGGGTAGCGGGAGGACAGATACGCAGTATTTT.

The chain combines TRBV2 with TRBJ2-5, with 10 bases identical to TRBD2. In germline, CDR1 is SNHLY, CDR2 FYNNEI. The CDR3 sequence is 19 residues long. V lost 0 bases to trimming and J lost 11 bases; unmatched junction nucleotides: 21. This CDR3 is CASSEAGRGSGRHPTRQYF. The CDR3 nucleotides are TGTGCCAGCAGTGAAGCCGGGAGGGGTAGCGGGAGGCACCCCACTAGGCAGTACTTC.

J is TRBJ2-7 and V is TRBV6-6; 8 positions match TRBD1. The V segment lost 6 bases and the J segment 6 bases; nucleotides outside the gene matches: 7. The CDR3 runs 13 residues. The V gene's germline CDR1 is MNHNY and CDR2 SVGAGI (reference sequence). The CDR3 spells CASSQYRGSEQYF. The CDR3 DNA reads TGTGCCAGCAGCCAATACAGGGGGAGCGAGCAGTACTTC.

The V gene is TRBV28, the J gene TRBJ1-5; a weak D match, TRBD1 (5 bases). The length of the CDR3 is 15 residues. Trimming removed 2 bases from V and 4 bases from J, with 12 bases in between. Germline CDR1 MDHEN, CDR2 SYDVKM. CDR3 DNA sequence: TGTGCCAGCAGTTTAGCCGGGGCCAGGAATCAGCCCCAGCATTTT. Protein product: CASSLAGARNQPQHF.

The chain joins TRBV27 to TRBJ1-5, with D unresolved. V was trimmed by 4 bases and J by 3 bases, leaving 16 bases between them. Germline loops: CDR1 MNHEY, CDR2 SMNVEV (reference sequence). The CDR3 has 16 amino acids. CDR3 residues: CASSSLGGGYNQPQHF. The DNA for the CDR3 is TGTGCCAGCAGTTCACTCGGAGGAGGGTACAATCAGCCCCAGCATTTT.

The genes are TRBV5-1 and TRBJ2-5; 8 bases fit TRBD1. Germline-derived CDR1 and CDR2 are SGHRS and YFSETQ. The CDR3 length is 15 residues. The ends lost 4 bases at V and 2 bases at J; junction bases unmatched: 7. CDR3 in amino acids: CASSVGNRGQETQYF. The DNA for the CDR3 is TGCGCCAGCAGCGTGGGGAACAGGGGGCAAGAGACCCAGTACTTC. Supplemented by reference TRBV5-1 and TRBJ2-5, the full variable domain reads KAGVTQTPRYLIKTRGQQVTLSCSPISGHRSVSWYQQTPGQGLQFLFEYFSETQRNKGNFPGRFSGRQFSNSRSEMNVSTLELGDSALYLCASSVGNRGQETQYFGPGTRLLVL.

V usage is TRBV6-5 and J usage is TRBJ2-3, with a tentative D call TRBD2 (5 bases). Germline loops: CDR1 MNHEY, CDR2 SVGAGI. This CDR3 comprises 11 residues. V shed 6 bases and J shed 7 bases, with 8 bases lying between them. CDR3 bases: TGTGCCAGCAGGTCGGGGTATACGCAGTATTTT. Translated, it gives CASRSGYTQYF.

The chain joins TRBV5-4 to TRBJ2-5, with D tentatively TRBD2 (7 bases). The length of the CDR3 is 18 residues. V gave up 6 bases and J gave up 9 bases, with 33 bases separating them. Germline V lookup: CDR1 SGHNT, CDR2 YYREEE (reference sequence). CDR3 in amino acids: CASTNPDQAGLLKGAQYF. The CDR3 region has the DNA TGTGCCAGCACCAACCCAGACCAAGCGGGACTCCTCAAGGGGGCCCAGTACTTC. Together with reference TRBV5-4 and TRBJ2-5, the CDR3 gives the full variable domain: ETGVTQSPTHLIKTRGQQVTLRCSSQSGHNTVSWYQQALGQGPQFIFQYYREEENGRGNFPPRFSGLQFPNYSSELNVNALELDDSALYLCASTNPDQAGLLKGAQYFGPGTRLLVL.

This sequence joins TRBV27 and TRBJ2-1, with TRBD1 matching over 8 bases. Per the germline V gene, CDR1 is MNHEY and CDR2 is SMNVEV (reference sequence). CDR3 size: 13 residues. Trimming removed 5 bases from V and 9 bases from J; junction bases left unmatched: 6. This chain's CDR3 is CASSADRVIEQFF. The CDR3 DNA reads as TGTGCCAGCAGTGCGGACAGGGTGATTGAGCAGTTCTTC.

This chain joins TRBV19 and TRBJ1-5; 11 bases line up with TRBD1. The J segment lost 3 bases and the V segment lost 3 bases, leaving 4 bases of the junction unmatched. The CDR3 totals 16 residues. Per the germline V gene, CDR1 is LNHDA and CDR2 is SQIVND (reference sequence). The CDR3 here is CASSMGTGGSNQPQHF. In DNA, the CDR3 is TGTGCCAGTAGTATGGGGACAGGGGGATCCAATCAGCCCCAGCATTTT.

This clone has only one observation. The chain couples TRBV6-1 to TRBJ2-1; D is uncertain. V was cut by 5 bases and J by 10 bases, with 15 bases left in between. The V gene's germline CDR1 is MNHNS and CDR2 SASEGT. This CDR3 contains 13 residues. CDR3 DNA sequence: TGTGCCAGCAGTCCTCGACCCCCATACGAGCAGTTCTTC. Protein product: CASSPRPPYEQFF.

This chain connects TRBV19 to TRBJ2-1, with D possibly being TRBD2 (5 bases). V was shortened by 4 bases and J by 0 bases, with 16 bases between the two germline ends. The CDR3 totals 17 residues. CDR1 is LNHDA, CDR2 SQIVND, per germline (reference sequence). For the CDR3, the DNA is TGTGCCAGTAGTAATCAGGTCGGCCGGGGCTCCTACAATGAGCAGTTCTTC. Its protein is CASSNQVGRGSYNEQFF.

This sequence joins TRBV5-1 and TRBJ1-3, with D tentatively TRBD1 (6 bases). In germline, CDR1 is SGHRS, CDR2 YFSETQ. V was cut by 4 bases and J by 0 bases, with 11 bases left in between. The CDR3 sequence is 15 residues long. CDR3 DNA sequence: TGCGCCAGCAGCCACACAGGGCCCTCTGGAAACACCATATATTTT. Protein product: CASSHTGPSGNTIYF.

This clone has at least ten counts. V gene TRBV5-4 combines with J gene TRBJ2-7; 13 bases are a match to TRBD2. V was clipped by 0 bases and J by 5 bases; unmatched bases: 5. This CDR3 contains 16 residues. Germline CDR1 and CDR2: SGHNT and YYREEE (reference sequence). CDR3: CASSLDRTSGRNEQYF. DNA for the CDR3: TGTGCCAGCAGCTTGGATCGGACTAGCGGGAGAAACGAGCAGTACTTC.

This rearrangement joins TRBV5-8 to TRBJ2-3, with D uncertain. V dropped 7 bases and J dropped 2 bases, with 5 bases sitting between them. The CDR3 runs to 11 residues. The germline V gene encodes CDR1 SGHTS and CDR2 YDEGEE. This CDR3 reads CASASTDTQYF. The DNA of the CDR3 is TGTGCCAGCGCATCCACAGATACGCAGTATTTT.

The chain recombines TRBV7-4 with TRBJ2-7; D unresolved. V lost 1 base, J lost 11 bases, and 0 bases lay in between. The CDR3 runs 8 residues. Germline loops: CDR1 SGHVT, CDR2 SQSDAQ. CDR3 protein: CASSLEYF. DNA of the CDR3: TGTGCCAGCAGCTTAGAGTACTTC.

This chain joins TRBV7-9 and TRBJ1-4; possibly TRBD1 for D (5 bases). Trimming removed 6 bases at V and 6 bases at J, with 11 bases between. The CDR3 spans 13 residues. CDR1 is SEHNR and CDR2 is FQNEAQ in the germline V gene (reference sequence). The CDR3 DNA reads TGTGCCAGCAGGCCGGGGGGAGATGAAAAACTGTTTTTT. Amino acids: CASRPGGDEKLFF.

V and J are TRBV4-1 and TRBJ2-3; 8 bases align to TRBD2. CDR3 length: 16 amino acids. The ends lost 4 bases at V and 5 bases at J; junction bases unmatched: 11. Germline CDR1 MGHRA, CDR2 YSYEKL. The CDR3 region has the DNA TGCGCCAGCAGCCCGCCGGTCGCGGGGGGCAAAGATACGCAGTATTTT. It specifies CASSPPVAGGKDTQYF.

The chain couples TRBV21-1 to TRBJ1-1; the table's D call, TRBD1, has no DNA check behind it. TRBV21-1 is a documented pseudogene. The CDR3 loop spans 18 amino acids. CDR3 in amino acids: CASSPQGAGQGASTEAFF. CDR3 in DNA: TGTGCCAGCAGCCCCCAGGGAGCGGGACAGGGGGCAAGCACTGAAGCTTTCTTT.

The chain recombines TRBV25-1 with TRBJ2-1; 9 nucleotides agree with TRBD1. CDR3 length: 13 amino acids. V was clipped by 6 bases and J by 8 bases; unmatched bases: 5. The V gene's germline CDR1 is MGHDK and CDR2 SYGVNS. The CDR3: CASRGTGIHEQFF. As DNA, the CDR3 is TGTGCCAGCAGGGGGACAGGGATCCATGAGCAGTTCTTC.

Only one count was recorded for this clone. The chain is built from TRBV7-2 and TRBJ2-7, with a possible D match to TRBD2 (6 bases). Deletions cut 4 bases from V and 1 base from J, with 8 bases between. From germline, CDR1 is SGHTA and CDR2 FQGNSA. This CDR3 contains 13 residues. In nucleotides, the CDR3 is TGTGCCAGCAGCTCGGGGGAGTCCTACGAGCAGTACTTC. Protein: CASSSGESYEQYF.

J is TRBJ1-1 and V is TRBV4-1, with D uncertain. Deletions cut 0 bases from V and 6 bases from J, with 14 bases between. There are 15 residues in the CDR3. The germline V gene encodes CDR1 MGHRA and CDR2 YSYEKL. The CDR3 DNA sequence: TGCGCCAGCAGCCAAGATCCCTCGTTCGGTGCTGAAGCTTTCTTT. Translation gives CASSQDPSFGAEAFF.